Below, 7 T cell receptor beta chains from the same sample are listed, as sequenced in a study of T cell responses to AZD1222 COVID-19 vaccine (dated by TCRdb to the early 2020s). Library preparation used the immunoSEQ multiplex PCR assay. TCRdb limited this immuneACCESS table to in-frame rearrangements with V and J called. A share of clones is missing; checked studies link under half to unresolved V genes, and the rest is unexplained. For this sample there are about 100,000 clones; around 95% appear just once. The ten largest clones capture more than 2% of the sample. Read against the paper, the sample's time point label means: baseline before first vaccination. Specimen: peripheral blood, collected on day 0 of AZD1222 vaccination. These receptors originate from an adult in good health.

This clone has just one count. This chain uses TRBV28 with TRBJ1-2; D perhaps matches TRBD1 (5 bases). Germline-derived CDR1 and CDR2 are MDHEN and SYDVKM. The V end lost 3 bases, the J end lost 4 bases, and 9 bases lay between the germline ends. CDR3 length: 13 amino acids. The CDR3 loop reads CASSLRTLYGYTF. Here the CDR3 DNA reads TGTGCCAGCAGTTTGAGGACACTCTATGGCTACACCTTC.

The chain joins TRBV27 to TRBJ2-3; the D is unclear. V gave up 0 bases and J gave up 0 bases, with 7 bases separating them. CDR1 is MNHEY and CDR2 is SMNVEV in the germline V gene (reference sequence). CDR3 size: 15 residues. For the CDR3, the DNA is TGTGCCAGCAGTTTATCTTGGGGAAGCACAGATACGCAGTATTTT. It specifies CASSLSWGSTDTQYF.

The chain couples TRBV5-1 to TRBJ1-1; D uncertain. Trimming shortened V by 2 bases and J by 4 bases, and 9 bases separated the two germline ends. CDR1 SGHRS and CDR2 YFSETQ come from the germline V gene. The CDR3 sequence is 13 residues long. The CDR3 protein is CASSFETSTEAFF. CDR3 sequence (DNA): TGCGCCAGCAGCTTTGAGACTTCCACTGAAGCTTTCTTT.

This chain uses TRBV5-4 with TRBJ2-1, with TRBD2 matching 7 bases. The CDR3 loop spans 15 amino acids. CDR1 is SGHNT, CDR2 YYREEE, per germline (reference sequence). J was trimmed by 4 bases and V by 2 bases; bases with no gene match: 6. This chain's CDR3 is CASSLDAGVYNEQFF. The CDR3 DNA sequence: TGTGCCAGCAGCTTAGATGCGGGAGTTTACAATGAGCAGTTCTTC. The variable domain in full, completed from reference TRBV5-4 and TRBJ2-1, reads ETGVTQSPTHLIKTRGQQVTLRCSSQSGHNTVSWYQQALGQGPQFIFQYYREEENGRGNFPPRFSGLQFPNYSSELNVNALELDDSALYLCASSLDAGVYNEQFFGPGTRLTVL.

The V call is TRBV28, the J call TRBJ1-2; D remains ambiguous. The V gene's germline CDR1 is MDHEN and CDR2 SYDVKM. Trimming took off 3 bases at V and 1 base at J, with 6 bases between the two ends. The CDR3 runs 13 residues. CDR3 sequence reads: CASSLNGNYGYTF. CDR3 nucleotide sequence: TGTGCCAGCAGTTTGAACGGTAACTATGGCTACACCTTC.

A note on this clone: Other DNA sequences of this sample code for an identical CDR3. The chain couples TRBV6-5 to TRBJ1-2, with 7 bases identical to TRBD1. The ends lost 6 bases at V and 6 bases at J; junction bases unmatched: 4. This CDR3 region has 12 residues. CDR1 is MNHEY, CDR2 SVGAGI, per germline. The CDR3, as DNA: TGTGCCAGCAGGACAGGGAGTAATGGCTACACCTTC. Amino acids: CASRTGSNGYTF.

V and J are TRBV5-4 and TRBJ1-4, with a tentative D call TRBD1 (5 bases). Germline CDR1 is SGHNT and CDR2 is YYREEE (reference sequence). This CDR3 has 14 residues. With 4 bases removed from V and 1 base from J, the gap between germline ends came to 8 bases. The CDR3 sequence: CASSRDRTNEKLFF. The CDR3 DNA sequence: TGTGCCAGCAGCCGGGACCGAACTAATGAAAAACTGTTTTTT. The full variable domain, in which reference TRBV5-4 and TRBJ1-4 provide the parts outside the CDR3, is ETGVTQSPTHLIKTRGQQVTLRCSSQSGHNTVSWYQQALGQGPQFIFQYYREEENGRGNFPPRFSGLQFPNYSSELNVNALELDDSALYLCASSRDRTNEKLFFGSGTQLSVL.